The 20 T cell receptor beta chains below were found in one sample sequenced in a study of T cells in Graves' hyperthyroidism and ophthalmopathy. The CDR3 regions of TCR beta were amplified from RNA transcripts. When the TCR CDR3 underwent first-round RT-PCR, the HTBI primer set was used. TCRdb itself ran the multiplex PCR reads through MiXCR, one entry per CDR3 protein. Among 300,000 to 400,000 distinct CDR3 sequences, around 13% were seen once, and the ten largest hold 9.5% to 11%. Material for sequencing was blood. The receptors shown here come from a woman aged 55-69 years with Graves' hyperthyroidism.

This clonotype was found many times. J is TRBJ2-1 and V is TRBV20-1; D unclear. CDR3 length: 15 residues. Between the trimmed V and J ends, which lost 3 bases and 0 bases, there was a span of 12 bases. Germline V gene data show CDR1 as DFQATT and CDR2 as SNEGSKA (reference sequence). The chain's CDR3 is CSASQTVFSYNEQFF. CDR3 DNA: TGCAGTGCTAGTCAAACAGTTTTCTCCTACAATGAGCAGTTCTTC.

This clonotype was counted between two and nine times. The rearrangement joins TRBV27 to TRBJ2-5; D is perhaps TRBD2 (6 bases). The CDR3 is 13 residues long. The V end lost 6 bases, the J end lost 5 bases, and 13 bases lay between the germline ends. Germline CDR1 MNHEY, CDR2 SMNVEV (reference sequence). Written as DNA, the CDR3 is TGTGCCAGCAGAAGACTAGGAAGGGAGACCCAGTACTTC. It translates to CASRRLGRETQYF.

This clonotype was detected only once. The CDR3 reads CASSWTGFNNEQFF. DNA for the CDR3: TGTGCCAGTAGTTGGACAGGGTTTAACAATGAGCAGTTCTTC. This chain joins TRBV19 and TRBJ2-1, with 8 bases identical to TRBD1. CDR1 is LNHDA, CDR2 SQIVND, per germline (reference sequence). J was trimmed by 5 bases and V by 5 bases; bases with no gene match: 5. This CDR3 comprises 14 residues.

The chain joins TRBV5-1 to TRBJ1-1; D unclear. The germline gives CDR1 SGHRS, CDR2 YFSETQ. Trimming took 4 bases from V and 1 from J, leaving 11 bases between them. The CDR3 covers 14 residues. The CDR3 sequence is CASSPQRSNTEAFF. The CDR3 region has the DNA TGCGCCAGCAGCCCACAGAGATCGAACACTGAAGCTTTCTTT. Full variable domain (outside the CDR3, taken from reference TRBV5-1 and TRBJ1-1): KAGVTQTPRYLIKTRGQQVTLSCSPISGHRSVSWYQQTPGQGLQFLFEYFSETQRNKGNFPGRFSGRQFSNSRSEMNVSTLELGDSALYLCASSPQRSNTEAFFGQGTRLTVV.

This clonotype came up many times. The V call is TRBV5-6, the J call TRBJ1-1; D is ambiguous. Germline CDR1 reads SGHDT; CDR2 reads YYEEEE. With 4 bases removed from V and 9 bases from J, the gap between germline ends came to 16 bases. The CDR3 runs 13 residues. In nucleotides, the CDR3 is TGTGCCAGCAGCCAGGCGGGGTCGGCGCAAGCTTTCTTT. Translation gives CASSQAGSAQAFF. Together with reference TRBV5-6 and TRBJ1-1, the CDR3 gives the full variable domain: DAGVTQSPTHLIKTRGQQVTLRCSPKSGHDTVSWYQQALGQGPQFIFQYYEEEERQRGNFPDRFSGHQFPNYSSELNVNALLLGDSALYLCASSQAGSAQAFFGQGTRLTVV.

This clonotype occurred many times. CDR3 loop: CASSLGGEPYNEQFF. The CDR3 coding sequence is TGTGCCAGCAGCTTAGGGGGAGAACCCTACAATGAGCAGTTCTTC. This rearrangement joins TRBV11-1 to TRBJ2-1, with D maybe TRBD2 (5 bases). V was cut by 1 base and J by 2 bases, with 9 bases left in between. The CDR3 sequence is 15 residues long. The germline gives CDR1 SGHAT, CDR2 FQDESV (reference sequence).

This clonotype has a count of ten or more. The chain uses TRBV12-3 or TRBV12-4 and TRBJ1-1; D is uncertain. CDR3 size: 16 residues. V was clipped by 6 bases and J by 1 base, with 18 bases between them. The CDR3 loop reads CASSPPLGTWNTEAFF. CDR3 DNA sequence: TGTGCCAGCAGCCCTCCCCTGGGCACATGGAACACTGAAGCTTTCTTT.

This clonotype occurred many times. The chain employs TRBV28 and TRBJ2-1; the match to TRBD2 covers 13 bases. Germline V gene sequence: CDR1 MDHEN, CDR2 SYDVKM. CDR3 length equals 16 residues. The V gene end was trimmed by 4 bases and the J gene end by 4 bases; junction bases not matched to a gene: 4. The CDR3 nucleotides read TGTGCCAGCAGTTACACTAGCGGGAGGGGTTACAATGAGCAGTTCTTC. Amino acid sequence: CASSYTSGRGYNEQFF.

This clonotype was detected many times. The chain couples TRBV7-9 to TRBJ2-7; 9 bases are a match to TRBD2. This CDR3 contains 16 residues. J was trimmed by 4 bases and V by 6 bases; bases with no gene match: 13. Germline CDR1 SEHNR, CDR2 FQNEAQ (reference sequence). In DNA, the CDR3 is TGTGCCAGCAGTACCGTTCGGATAGCGGGAGTGTACGAGCAGTACTTC. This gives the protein CASSTVRIAGVYEQYF. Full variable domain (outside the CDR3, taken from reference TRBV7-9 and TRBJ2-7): DTGVSQNPRHKITKRGQNVTFRCDPISEHNRLYWYRQTLGQGPEFLTYFQNEAQLEKSRLLSDRFSAERPKGSFSTLEIQRTEQGDSAMYLCASSTVRIAGVYEQYFGPGTRLTVT.

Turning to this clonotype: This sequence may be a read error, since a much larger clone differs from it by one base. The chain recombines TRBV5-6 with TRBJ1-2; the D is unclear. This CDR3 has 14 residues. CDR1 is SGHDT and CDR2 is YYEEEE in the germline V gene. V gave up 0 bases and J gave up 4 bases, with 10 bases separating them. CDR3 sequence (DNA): TGTGCCAGCAGCTTGGGAGTACAGCCCTATGGCTACACCTTC. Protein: CASSLGVQPYGYTF.

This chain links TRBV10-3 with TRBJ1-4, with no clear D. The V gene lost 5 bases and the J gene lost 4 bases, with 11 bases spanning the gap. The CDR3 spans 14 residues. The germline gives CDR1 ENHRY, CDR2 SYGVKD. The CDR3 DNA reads TGTGCCATCAGTAAAGAGGGAGATAATGAAAAACTGTTTTTT. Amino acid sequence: CAISKEGDNEKLFF.

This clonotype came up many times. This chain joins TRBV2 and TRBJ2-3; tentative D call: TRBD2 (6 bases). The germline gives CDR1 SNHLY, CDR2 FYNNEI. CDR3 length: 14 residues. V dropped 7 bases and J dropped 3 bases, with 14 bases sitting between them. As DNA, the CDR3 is TGTGCCAGCACGGGACTTTTGGCTACAGATACGCAGTATTTT. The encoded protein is CASTGLLATDTQYF.

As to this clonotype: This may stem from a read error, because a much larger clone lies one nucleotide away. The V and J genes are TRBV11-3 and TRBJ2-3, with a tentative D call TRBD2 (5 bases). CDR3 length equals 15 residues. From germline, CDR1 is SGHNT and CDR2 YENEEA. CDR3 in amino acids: CAGSLRKEGTDTQYF. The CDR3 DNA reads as TGTGCCGGCAGCTTAAGGAAGGAGGGCACAGATACGCAGTATTTT.

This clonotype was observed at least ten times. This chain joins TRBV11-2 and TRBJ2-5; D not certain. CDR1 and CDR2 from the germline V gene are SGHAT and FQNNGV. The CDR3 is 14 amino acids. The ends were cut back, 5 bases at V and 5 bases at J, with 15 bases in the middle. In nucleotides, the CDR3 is TGTGCCAGCAGCGTCGGACCGGCATGGGAGACCCAGTACTTC. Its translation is CASSVGPAWETQYF.

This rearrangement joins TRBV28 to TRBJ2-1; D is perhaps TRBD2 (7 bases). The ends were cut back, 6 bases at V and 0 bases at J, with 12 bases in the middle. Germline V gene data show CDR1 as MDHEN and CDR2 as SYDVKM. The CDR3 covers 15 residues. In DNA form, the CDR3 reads TGTGCCAGCAGGGGAGGGGGGTACTCCTACAATGAGCAGTTCTTC. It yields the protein CASRGGGYSYNEQFF.

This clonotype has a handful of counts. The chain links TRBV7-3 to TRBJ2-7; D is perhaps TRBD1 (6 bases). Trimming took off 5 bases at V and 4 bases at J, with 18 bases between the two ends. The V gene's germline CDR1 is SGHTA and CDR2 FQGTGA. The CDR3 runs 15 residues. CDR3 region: CASSLRGTGPYEQYF. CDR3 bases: TGTGCCAGCAGCCTACGCGGCACAGGGCCGTACGAGCAGTACTTC.

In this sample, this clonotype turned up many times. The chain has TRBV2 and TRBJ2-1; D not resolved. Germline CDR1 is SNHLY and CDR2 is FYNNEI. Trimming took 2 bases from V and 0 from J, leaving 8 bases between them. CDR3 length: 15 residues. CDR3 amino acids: CASSEQDYSYNEQFF. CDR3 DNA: TGTGCCAGCAGTGAACAGGATTACTCCTACAATGAGCAGTTCTTC.

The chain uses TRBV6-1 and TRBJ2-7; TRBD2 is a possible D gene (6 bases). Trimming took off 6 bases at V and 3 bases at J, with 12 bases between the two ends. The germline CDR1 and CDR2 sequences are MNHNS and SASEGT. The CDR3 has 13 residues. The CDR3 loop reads CASRGNSGYEQYF. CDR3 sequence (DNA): TGTGCCAGCAGGGGCAATAGCGGCTACGAGCAGTACTTC.

The CDR3 here is CASSQGGGGVNYEQYF. In DNA, the CDR3 is TGTGCCAGCAGCCAAGGGGGGGGGGGGGTGAACTACGAGCAGTACTTC. The chain has TRBV2 and TRBJ2-7; weak D call: TRBD2 (7 bases). V was trimmed by 6 bases and J by 3 bases, leaving 21 bases between them. The CDR3 totals 16 residues. Germline lookup yields CDR1 SNHLY and CDR2 FYNNEI.

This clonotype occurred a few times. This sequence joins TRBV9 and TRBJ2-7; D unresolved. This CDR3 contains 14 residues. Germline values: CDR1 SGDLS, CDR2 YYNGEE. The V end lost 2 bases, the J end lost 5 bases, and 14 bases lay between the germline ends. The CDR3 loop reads CASSVSDRNNEQYF. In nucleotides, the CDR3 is TGTGCCAGCAGCGTTTCGGACCGGAACAACGAGCAGTACTTC.